This TCR beta chain is from a study of T cells in Graves' hyperthyroidism and ophthalmopathy. Ophthalmopathy cases scored 3 or more on the Clinical Activity Score and 4 or more on NOSPECS grade, with duration below 3 months. The authors obtained PBMCs from more than 9.5 ml of fresh peripheral blood. The CDR3 is 14 amino acids. The germline V gene has CDR1 SGHVS and CDR2 FQNEAQ. In regard to this clonotype: Without the conserved terminal phenylalanine or tryptophan, this CDR3 likely stems from a read error.

It was RNA transcripts that yielded the amplified TCR beta CDR3 regions. Primed by the HTBI set, a first-round RT-PCR was run on the TCR CDR3. A single record per CDR3 protein comes from TCRdb applying MiXCR to the multiplex PCR reads. This table holds about 37,000 distinct CDR3 sequences, around 53% found once. The clonotype was recovered from a man in his forties or fifties with Graves' ophthalmopathy. The sequenced sample consisted of blood. The rearrangement uses TRBV7-8 and TRBJ1-1, with 7 bases matching TRBD1. The CDR3 here is CASSLTQGGTEAFL. The CDR3 DNA reads TGTGCCAGCAGTTTAACTCAGGGGGGTACTGAGGCTTTCCTT.